These 21 T cell receptor beta chains came from one sample sequenced in a study of low-dose radiotherapy and immunotherapy resistance in tumors (dated by TCRdb to 2022 to 2024). Reading the label with the study, this specimen's time point is: before trial treatment. TCRdb names Illumina MiniSeq as the instrument used. First-strand cDNA was synthesized with Superscript III and a set of TRAV- and TRBV-specific primers, covering both TCRalpha and TCRbeta chains. TCRs were amplified with Phusion for around 18 PCR cycles using a constant-region primer together with the adapter attached to the V primers. TCRdb reprocessed the public reads (quality trimming at Q25 with fastp, clone calling with MiXCR) and kept in-frame beta chains. CDR3 protein sequences are deduplicated, and each keeps its most common genes and DNA. Within this sample are 100,000 or so distinct CDR3 sequences, with 9% to 9.5% of them counted one time only. The ten largest clonotypes hold 0.95% to 1.3% of the sample.

The starting material was PBMCs, obtained before treatment. Source of these receptors: a male donor with prostate cancer.

The sample holds a few counts of this clonotype. The chain combines TRBV18 with TRBJ1-1; D remains unclear. Trimming shortened V by 8 bases and J by 4 bases, and 14 bases separated the two germline ends. Germline-derived CDR1 and CDR2 are KGHSH and LQKENI. The CDR3 loop spans 13 amino acids. DNA of the CDR3: TGTGCCAGCGCCAAAGACACAAGCACTGAAGCTTTCTTT. Encoded protein: CASAKDTSTEAFF.

This clonotype was seen many times. The chain has TRBV20-1 and TRBJ2-5, with 7 bases fitting TRBD1. This CDR3 comprises 14 residues. V shed 2 bases and J 3 bases; nucleotides not matched to a gene: 6. In germline, CDR1 is DFQATT, CDR2 SNEGSKA (reference sequence). The CDR3 DNA sequence: TGCAGTGCTAGACCGGGACAGTTGGAAGAGACCCAGTACTTC. Protein sequence: CSARPGQLEETQYF.

This chain links TRBV5-5 with TRBJ2-1; D is possibly TRBD2 (5 bases). The CDR3 sequence is 15 residues long. CDR1 is SGHKS, CDR2 YYEKEE, per germline (reference sequence). V lost 0 bases, J lost 1 base, and 8 bases lay in between. The CDR3 DNA is TGTGCCAGCAGCTTGGTAAGGGAGTCCTACAATGAGCAGTTCTTC. It specifies CASSLVRESYNEQFF.

This clonotype was seen repeatedly, ten times or more. J is TRBJ1-4 and V is TRBV6-2 or TRBV6-3; TRBD1 is a possible D gene (5 bases). The germline V gene has CDR1 MNHEY and CDR2 SVGEGT. With 5 bases removed from V and 8 bases from J, the gap between germline ends came to 15 bases. The CDR3 runs to 14 residues. DNA of the CDR3: TGTGCCAGCAGTCAACAGGCGGGGAAAGAAAAACTGTTTTTT. Translating it yields CASSQQAGKEKLFF.

There are many counts of this clonotype. The gene calls are TRBV4-2 and TRBJ2-7, with a tentative D call TRBD2 (6 bases). V was shortened by 1 base and J by 6 bases, with 10 bases between the two germline ends. The CDR3 sequence is 13 residues long. Per the germline V gene, CDR1 is LGHNA and CDR2 is YNFKEQ. This chain's CDR3 is CASSQVGGGEQYF. The CDR3 DNA follows: TGTGCCAGCAGCCAAGTGGGAGGAGGCGAGCAGTACTTC.

In its sample, this clonotype was seen many times. The chain employs TRBV6-2 or TRBV6-3 and TRBJ1-2; the D is unclear. V lost 5 bases and J 2 bases, leaving 12 bases between the germline ends. CDR1 MNHEY and CDR2 SVGEGT come from the germline V gene. CDR3 length: 14 residues. CDR3 amino acids: CASSHRTGNYGYTF. The CDR3 DNA sequence: TGTGCCAGCAGTCACCGAACTGGGAACTATGGCTACACCTTC.

In this sample, this clonotype turned up many times. The DNA of the CDR3 is TGTGCCAGCAGCTTAGGTCCTCAGGGAAGCAATGAGCAGTTCTTC. Amino acids: CASSLGPQGSNEQFF. This sequence joins TRBV11-3 and TRBJ2-1; the D gene is possibly TRBD1 (5 bases). CDR1 is SGHNT and CDR2 is YENEEA in the germline V gene. V was pared by 1 base and J by 6 bases, with 13 bases between. The CDR3 spans 15 residues.

The table lists this clonotype with many counts. At one end, the junction sequence differs from germline, possibly due to a read error. DNA of the CDR3: TGTGCCACCAGTGAAATCGGACAGGGCGATGGTACGCAGTATTTT. Translated, it gives CATSEIGQGDGTQYF. The chain recombines TRBV28 with TRBJ2-3, with TRBD1 matching 8 bases. Germline lookup yields CDR1 MDHEN and CDR2 SYDVKM. The CDR3 totals 15 residues.

The chain uses TRBV20-1 and TRBJ2-5, with 14 nucleotides matching TRBD2. The V gene's germline CDR1 is DFQATT and CDR2 SNEGSKA (reference sequence). Trimming took 3 bases from V and 0 from J; bases not matched to a gene: 3. The CDR3 contains 16 residues. In nucleotides, the CDR3 is TGCAGTGCTAGTCAGGGACTAGCGGGAGACCAAGAGACCCAGTACTTC. Translated: CSASQGLAGDQETQYF.

This clonotype was detected ten times or more. This chain links TRBV12-3 or TRBV12-4 with TRBJ1-3; D may be TRBD1 (5 bases). The V end lost 5 bases, the J end lost 0 bases, and 8 bases lay between the germline ends. The length of the CDR3 is 14 residues. CDR3 sequence: CASSPTGSGNTIYF. The CDR3 DNA reads TGTGCCAGCAGTCCAACAGGCTCTGGAAACACCATATATTTT.

The table lists this clonotype with many counts. The rearrangement links TRBV29-1 to TRBJ2-2, with D perhaps matching TRBD1 or TRBD2 (5 bases each). The CDR3 is 12 amino acids. The V end was cut by 7 bases, the J end by 5 bases, with 11 bases between. Germline CDR1 and CDR2: SQVTM and ANQGSEA. The CDR3 nucleotides read TGCAGCGGACGAGGGGTAACCGGGGAGCTGTTTTTT. Its protein product is CSGRGVTGELFF.

This clonotype was seen at least ten times. The genes are TRBV29-1 and TRBJ1-2; D remains unclear. The V gene lost 4 bases and the J gene lost 6 bases, with 12 bases spanning the gap. Germline assignment: CDR1 SQVTM and CDR2 ANQGSEA. The CDR3 consists of 12 residues. Here the CDR3 reads CSVASGRDGYTF. CDR3 in DNA: TGCAGCGTTGCCTCTGGAAGGGATGGCTACACCTTC.

This clonotype showed up many times. The chain recombines TRBV29-1 with TRBJ2-3; D may be TRBD1 (6 bases). CDR3 length: 14 amino acids. CDR1 and CDR2 (germline): SQVTM, ANQGSEA. V was clipped by 6 bases and J by 1 base, with 14 bases between them. The CDR3: CSVSRGTGTDTQYF. CDR3 in DNA: TGCAGCGTCAGCAGGGGTACTGGCACAGATACGCAGTATTTT.

At least ten counts were recorded for this clonotype. The chain combines TRBV5-1 with TRBJ2-5; D is possibly TRBD2 (5 bases). This CDR3 has 14 amino acids. Germline CDR1 SGHRS, CDR2 YFSETQ. V was clipped by 0 bases and J by 2 bases, with 8 bases between them. The CDR3 DNA reads TGCGCCAGCAGCTTGGGGGAGACACAAGAGACCCAGTACTTC. Its protein is CASSLGETQETQYF.

This clonotype came up many times. The chain couples TRBV27 to TRBJ2-5; D is unresolved. The V gene's germline CDR1 is MNHEY and CDR2 SMNVEV (reference sequence). The V end was cut by 2 bases, the J end by 1 base, with 8 bases between. The CDR3 has 14 residues. The CDR3 sequence: CASSLRPAQETQYF. The DNA for the CDR3 is TGTGCCAGCAGTTTACGTCCTGCCCAAGAGACCCAGTACTTC.

This clonotype was detected many times. The chain joins TRBV6-5 to TRBJ1-5, with 9 bases matching TRBD1. Germline CDR1 reads MNHEY; CDR2 reads SVGAGI. CDR3 size: 13 residues. Losses at the gene ends were 6 bases for V and 6 bases for J; bases not matched to a gene: 3. The CDR3 bases are TGTGCCAGCAGCTGGGACAGGGCTCAGCCCCAGCATTTT. It is translated as CASSWDRAQPQHF.

This clonotype was detected ten times or more. The J gene is TRBJ2-5, the V gene TRBV2, with D unresolved. In germline, CDR1 is SNHLY, CDR2 FYNNEI. V lost 9 bases and J 1 base, leaving 6 bases between the germline ends. The CDR3 covers 11 residues. Written as DNA, the CDR3 is TGTGCCAGATCCGGCCAAGAGACCCAGTACTTC. Translating it yields CARSGQETQYF.

This clonotype was picked up many times. CDR3 loop: CASRRTSTGPTDTQYF. In nucleotides, the CDR3 is TGCGCCAGCAGGCGCACCTCGACCGGGCCCACAGATACGCAGTATTTT. This chain uses TRBV5-1 with TRBJ2-3; D ambiguous. With 5 bases removed from V and 2 bases from J, the gap between germline ends came to 18 bases. This CDR3 is 16 amino acids long. The germline gives CDR1 SGHRS, CDR2 YFSETQ.

This clonotype was seen at least ten times. V is TRBV28 and J is TRBJ2-5; D unresolved. CDR3 length: 17 residues. Trimming left V 0 bases short and J 5 bases short, with 19 bases between. Germline V gene sequence: CDR1 MDHEN, CDR2 SYDVKM. The DNA for the CDR3 is TGTGCCAGCAGTTTATGGACGATCAAGGGTCCCTTGGAGACCCAGTACTTC. Translation: CASSLWTIKGPLETQYF.

In this sample, this clonotype turned up many times. V is TRBV28 and J is TRBJ2-7, with TRBD1 matching over 10 bases. Germline loops: CDR1 MDHEN, CDR2 SYDVKM. CDR3 length equals 18 residues. The ends lost 6 bases at V and 3 bases at J; junction bases unmatched: 17. CDR3 in DNA: TGTGCCAGCAGCCCCTCGGGACAGGGGAGATCCTCAAGCTACGAGCAGTACTTC. Encoded protein: CASSPSGQGRSSSYEQYF.

By share, this clonotype ranks as medium-sized. The rearrangement links TRBV28 to TRBJ2-7, with D perhaps matching TRBD1 or TRBD2 (5 bases each). Germline V gene data show CDR1 as MDHEN and CDR2 as SYDVKM. Trimming removed 9 bases at V and 4 bases at J, with 19 bases between. This CDR3 comprises 14 residues. CDR3 nucleotides: TGTGCCAGTAAATCCGGGACCCCACCTTACGAGCAGTACTTC. Its translation: CASKSGTPPYEQYF. Complete variable domain (other parts from reference TRBV28 and TRBJ2-7): DVKVTQSSRYLVKRTGEKVFLECVQDMDHENMFWYRQDPGLGLRLIYFSYDVKMKEKGDIPEGYSVSREKKERFSLILESASTNQTSMYLCASKSGTPPYEQYFGPGTRLTVT.